This T cell receptor beta chain was obtained from a study of regulatory T cells in long-lasting Graves disease. General study results and limits: Patients with persistent disease shared around 2,700 public clonotypes, outpacing the approximately 970 shared by new patients.

Arm-PCR of CDR3 regions and iRepertoire HTBI primers were used to build TCR beta libraries. TCRdb re-analysed the multiplex PCR reads in MiXCR, keeping a single row per CDR3 protein. This sample has 310,000 or so distinct CDR3 sequences, with 15% to 20% found just once. This clonotype was recorded at least ten times. Antigen unknown. Looked up from germline, CDR1 is SGHAT and CDR2 is FQNNGV. The CDR3 covers 16 residues. V lost 4 bases and J lost 0; bases outside the gene matches: 5. Time point here: persistent/refractory GD, antithyroid drugs over 5 years with positive TRAb. Isolated PBMC RNA provided the starting material for the TCR library. Approximately 9-milliliter peripheral blood samples went into EDTA tubes.

The receptor comes from a female donor with Graves disease. The chain couples TRBV11-2 to TRBJ1-1; 10 bases align to TRBD1. This sample comprised peripheral blood mononuclear cells (PBMCs), obtained when the disease was refractory, from a patient treated with antithyroid drugs. The CDR3 reads CASSSGQGVMNTEAFF. The DNA for the CDR3 is TGTGCCAGCAGCTCAGGACAGGGGGTTATGAACACTGAAGCTTTCTTT.